The next 14 T cell receptor beta chains were all read from a single sample in a study of Ad26.COV2.S vaccination and SARS-CoV-2 variants. Sequenced by immunoSEQ multiplex PCR; TCRdb stores in-frame clones only, minus some. The table lists 380,000 or so clones, less than 90% of them singletons. Specified treatment: around 19 received Ad26.COV2.S at low or high dose, single or two shots; five or six received placebo; per-sample allocation not given. Specimen acquisition occurred on day 63 following the initial vaccine or placebo injection. Sequencing was performed on peripheral blood, taken in a trial of Ad26.COV2.S vaccine versus placebo. The source of these receptors is a person aged 18 to 65 who received the Ad26.COV2.S COVID-19 vaccine or a placebo.

V usage is TRBV28 and J usage is TRBJ2-3; tentative D call: TRBD2 (6 bases). Germline V lookup: CDR1 MDHEN, CDR2 SYDVKM. This CDR3 is built from 16 residues. Between the trimmed V and J ends, which lost 7 bases and 1 base, there was a span of 18 bases. CDR3 coding DNA: TGTGCCAGCACCCTCGCGGGGATTGCGGGCACAGATACGCAGTATTTT. This sequence encodes CASTLAGIAGTDTQYF.

The CDR3 nucleotides read TGTGCCAGCAGATCCCGGGGTACTGAAGCTTTCTTT. This gives the protein CASRSRGTEAFF. The chain couples TRBV6-5 to TRBJ1-1, with D unclear. With 6 bases removed from V and 5 bases from J, the gap between germline ends came to 10 bases. In germline, CDR1 is MNHEY, CDR2 SVGAGI. CDR3 size: 12 residues.

The chain joins TRBV28 to TRBJ1-1; 7 bases are shared with TRBD1. This CDR3 has 14 amino acids. Germline-derived CDR1 and CDR2 are MDHEN and SYDVKM. V lost 10 bases and J lost 4; bases outside the gene matches: 12. The CDR3 loop is CATHLQAGGTEAFF. The DNA of the CDR3 is TGTGCCACCCACCTCCAAGCAGGGGGCACTGAAGCTTTCTTT.

In this sample, this clone turned up a few times. The J gene is TRBJ2-7, the V gene TRBV4-3; 15 bases align to TRBD2. With 3 bases clipped from V and 7 bases from J, the junction kept 4 bases outside the gene matches. Germline CDR1 and CDR2: LGHNA and YSLEER. This CDR3 is 15 amino acids long. The CDR3 DNA is TGCGCCAGCAGCCACGATGGACTAGCGGGAGGGGAGCAGTACTTC. Its translation is CASSHDGLAGGEQYF.

This chain links TRBV28 with TRBJ1-5; TRBD1 agrees at 7 bases. CDR1 MDHEN and CDR2 SYDVKM come from the germline V gene. This CDR3 has 14 amino acids. The J segment lost 0 bases and the V segment lost 6 bases, leaving 2 bases of the junction unmatched. The DNA for the CDR3 is TGTGCCAGCAGGGGACAGCCTAGCAATCAGCCCCAGCATTTT. It specifies CASRGQPSNQPQHF.

This clone was found once. The chain carries TRBV7-9 and TRBJ1-1; possible D gene TRBD1, 6 bases. Trimming pared 0 bases from V and 3 bases from J, leaving 14 bases between. CDR1 is SEHNR and CDR2 is FQNEAQ in the germline V gene (reference sequence). The CDR3 loop spans 16 amino acids. The CDR3 loop reads CASSLARAGADTEAFF. Written as DNA, the CDR3 is TGTGCCAGCAGCTTAGCACGTGCGGGGGCGGACACTGAAGCTTTCTTT.

This clone was found a few times. This rearrangement joins TRBV10-3 to TRBJ1-2; possibly TRBD1 for D (5 bases). This CDR3 has 16 residues. The germline gives CDR1 ENHRY, CDR2 SYGVKD. V was clipped by 11 bases and J by 3 bases, with 25 bases between them. The CDR3 DNA reads TGTGCCTCCCAGGGTTGGGGCTCCCTATTGGACTATGGCTACACCTTC. Translated: CASQGWGSLLDYGYTF.

The J gene is TRBJ1-4, the V gene TRBV28, with TRBD1 identical over 9 bases. The CDR3 is 18 amino acids. Germline V gives CDR1 MDHEN, CDR2 SYDVKM. Trimming cost V 3 bases and J 0 bases; bases outside gene matches: 8. This CDR3 reads CASSLPPGTGTTNEKLFF. In DNA form, the CDR3 reads TGTGCCAGCAGTTTGCCCCCCGGGACAGGGACAACTAATGAAAAACTGTTTTTT.

The V call is TRBV7-3, the J call TRBJ1-1, with D unclear. There are 13 residues in the CDR3. The germline V gene encodes CDR1 SGHTA and CDR2 FQGTGA. The ends were cut back, 4 bases at V and 1 base at J, with 7 bases in the middle. The CDR3: CASSSVSNTEAFF. The CDR3 DNA sequence: TGTGCCAGCAGCTCCGTCTCGAACACTGAAGCTTTCTTT.

The chain links TRBV5-1 to TRBJ1-1, with a possible D match to TRBD1 (5 bases). This CDR3 region has 15 residues. Per the germline V gene, CDR1 is SGHRS and CDR2 is YFSETQ. Trimming removed 0 bases from V and 4 bases from J, with 13 bases in between. CDR3: CASSLAFGGATEAFF. In nucleotides, the CDR3 is TGCGCCAGCAGCTTGGCTTTCGGCGGGGCCACTGAAGCTTTCTTT.

The CDR3 region is CASSLWGGEQYF. The DNA for the CDR3 is TGCGCCAGCAGCCTCTGGGGGGGCGAGCAGTACTTC. The chain employs TRBV4-1 and TRBJ2-7; 7 nucleotides match TRBD2. The V and J ends lost 4 bases and 6 bases, in that order; junction bases with no gene match: 3. CDR1 and CDR2 (germline): MGHRA, YSYEKL. The CDR3 spans 12 residues.

This clone appeared once. The genes are TRBV30 and TRBJ1-6; D is possibly TRBD1 (5 bases). The CDR3 runs 13 residues. V was clipped by 8 bases and J by 10 bases, with 18 bases between them. Looked up from germline, CDR1 is GTSNPN and CDR2 is SVGIG (reference sequence). The CDR3 reads CAHVGTSGSPLHF. CDR3 DNA sequence: TGTGCCCACGTAGGGACTTCAGGATCACCCCTCCACTTT.

The chain is built from TRBV7-3 and TRBJ1-4; D is unclear. V lost 1 base and J 3 bases, leaving 3 bases between the germline ends. The germline V gene encodes CDR1 SGHTA and CDR2 FQGTGA. This CDR3 is 13 amino acids long. The CDR3 DNA reads as TGTGCCAGCAGCTTAAGTCCTAATGAAAAACTGTTTTTT. Its protein is CASSLSPNEKLFF.

This chain joins TRBV11-2 and TRBJ2-5; 7 positions match TRBD1. This CDR3 comprises 14 residues. V was pared by 5 bases and J by 2 bases, with 5 bases of the junction left unmatched. Germline V gene lookup returns CDR1 SGHAT and CDR2 FQNNGV. The CDR3 spells CASSPRTGQETQYF. The DNA of the CDR3 is TGTGCCAGCAGCCCCCGGACAGGACAAGAGACCCAGTACTTC.